Each of the 4 T cell receptor beta chains below was sequenced from the same sample in a study of beta chain features in type 1 diabetes. The entirety of the isolated RNA underwent reverse transcription, so expressed TCRB transcripts were sequenced. Profiled with immunoSEQ multiplex PCR; TCRdb holds only in-frame clones, not every one. The sample has 500,000 to 700,000 clones, roughly a sixth seen once. The sequencing sample was made of naive CD4+ T cells from blood. The receptors here all came from a man younger than 35 in good health.

This chain links TRBV9 with TRBJ2-5; D perhaps matches TRBD2 (6 bases). The V gene's germline CDR1 is SGDLS and CDR2 YYNGEE. V was pared by 3 bases and J by 12 bases, with 18 bases between. CDR3 length: 13 amino acids. CDR3 protein: CASSAPGSVHKYF. The CDR3 region has the DNA TGTGCCAGCAGCGCCCCCGGGAGTGTGCATAAGTACTTC.

This clone showed up just a few times. The gene calls are TRBV7-9 and TRBJ2-7; the D gene is possibly TRBD2 (6 bases). Germline-derived CDR1 and CDR2 are SEHNR and FQNEAQ (reference sequence). V was trimmed by 3 bases and J by 2 bases, leaving 14 bases between them. CDR3 length: 15 residues. The CDR3: CASSFRDSGTYEQYF. CDR3 bases: TGTGCCAGCAGCTTCCGGGACTCTGGAACCTACGAGCAGTACTTC.

This clone turned up a few times. The genes are TRBV10-3 and TRBJ1-2, with a tentative D call TRBD1 (5 bases). Germline-derived CDR1 and CDR2 are ENHRY and SYGVKD. The CDR3 is 15 residues long. The V and J ends lost 3 bases and 4 bases respectively, with 15 bases between them. In DNA, the CDR3 is TGTGCCATCAGTGACCCCAGAGGCAGGGCCTATGGCTACACCTTC. Protein product: CAISDPRGRAYGYTF.

The chain uses TRBV13 and TRBJ2-7; the match to TRBD2 covers 10 bases. Germline V gene sequence: CDR1 PRHDT, CDR2 FYEKMQ (reference sequence). Losses at the gene ends were 5 bases for V and 4 bases for J; bases not matched to a gene: 14. This CDR3 is 17 amino acids long. This CDR3 is CASSRRLAGPVKYEQYF. CDR3 DNA: TGTGCCAGCAGCCGGCGACTAGCGGGCCCGGTAAAATACGAGCAGTACTTC.